The next 25 T cell receptor beta chains were all read from a single sample in a study of sequential checkpoint blockade in melanoma. Treatment of the sample: randomized to nivolumab then ipilimumab (arm A) or the reverse (arm B). The protocol was immunoSEQ multiplex PCR, while the TCRdb copy is restricted to in-frame clones and leaves out a portion. The table has thousands of clones, 55% seen once; the top ten hold roughly 23%. This specimen consisted of CD8+ T cells sorted from blood (inferred from file names), obtained from a patient given nivolumab and ipilimumab in sequence. Receptors were obtained from a human donor with melanoma.

This clone has only a few counts. V is TRBV5-1 and J is TRBJ2-5; TRBD1 matches at 7 bases. V was pared by 4 bases and J by 1 base, with 10 bases of the junction left unmatched. The CDR3 runs 16 residues. Looked up from germline, CDR1 is SGHRS and CDR2 is YFSETQ. The CDR3 sequence: CASSPSSQGSQETQYF. The CDR3 bases are TGCGCCAGCAGCCCAAGTTCACAGGGGAGCCAAGAGACCCAGTACTTC.

The J gene is TRBJ2-1, the V gene TRBV9; perhaps TRBD2 as D (6 bases). The length of the CDR3 is 16 residues. Germline V gene lookup returns CDR1 SGDLS and CDR2 YYNGEE. V lost 2 bases, J lost 8 bases, and 20 bases lay in between. The chain's CDR3 is CASSVRRDSNRDEQFF. DNA of the CDR3: TGTGCCAGCAGCGTTCGCCGGGACTCCAATAGGGATGAGCAGTTCTTC. The variable domain in full, with the rest retrieved from reference TRBV9 and TRBJ2-1, is DSGVTQTPKHLITATGQRVTLRCSPRSGDLSVYWYQQSLDQGLQFLIQYYNGEERAKGNILERFSAQQFPDLHSELNLSSLELGDSALYFCASSVRRDSNRDEQFFGPGTRLTVL.

The chain joins TRBV7-8 to TRBJ2-7; 15 bases are shared with TRBD2. The germline gives CDR1 SGHVS, CDR2 FQNEAQ. The V segment lost 5 bases and the J segment 7 bases; nucleotides outside the gene matches: 6. This CDR3 has 15 amino acids. The CDR3 here is CASSPGLAGGREQYF. In nucleotides, the CDR3 is TGTGCCAGCAGCCCGGGACTAGCGGGAGGACGAGAGCAGTACTTC.

This sequence joins TRBV11-2 and TRBJ2-7; maybe TRBD1 (6 bases). The germline V gene encodes CDR1 SGHAT and CDR2 FQNNGV. The CDR3 contains 15 residues. Trimming left V 5 bases short and J 3 bases short, with 17 bases between. CDR3 bases: TGTGCCAGCAGCCCCTCAGGGGACCCCTTCTACGAGCAGTACTTC. Protein product: CASSPSGDPFYEQYF. Full variable domain (outside the CDR3, taken from reference TRBV11-2 and TRBJ2-7): EAGVAQSPRYKIIEKRQSVAFWCNPISGHATLYWYQQILGQGPKLLIQFQNNGVVDDSQLPKDRFSAERLKGVDSTLKIQPAKLEDSAVYLCASSPSGDPFYEQYFGPGTRLTVT.

The chain links TRBV7-6 to TRBJ2-3; 10 nucleotides line up with TRBD2. This CDR3 spans 16 amino acids. J gave up 5 bases and V 6 bases, and 11 bases lay outside the gene matches. Germline V lookup: CDR1 SGHVS, CDR2 FNYEAQ. In nucleotides, the CDR3 is TGTGCCAGCAGACCCGCTAGCGGGAGATTGGAAGATACGCAGTATTTT. Translation gives CASRPASGRLEDTQYF.

J is TRBJ2-3 and V is TRBV19; 9 nucleotides align to TRBD2. Germline values: CDR1 LNHDA, CDR2 SQIVND (reference sequence). The CDR3 runs 14 residues. Trimming cost V 7 bases and J 3 bases; bases outside gene matches: 5. CDR3 residues: CASMDSGRTDTQYF. CDR3 DNA: TGTGCCAGTATGGATAGCGGGAGAACAGATACGCAGTATTTT.

The chain combines TRBV27 with TRBJ2-1; maybe TRBD1 (6 bases). Germline V gene sequence: CDR1 MNHEY, CDR2 SMNVEV (reference sequence). V gave up 4 bases and J gave up 4 bases, with 14 bases separating them. The CDR3 sequence is 15 residues long. This CDR3 reads CASSSQGRGYNEQFF. The CDR3 region has the DNA TGTGCCAGCAGTTCGCAGGGGAGAGGGTACAATGAGCAGTTCTTC.

The chain couples TRBV5-1 to TRBJ2-5, with D possibly TRBD2 on 6 matching bases. CDR1 SGHRS and CDR2 YFSETQ come from the germline V gene. The ends were cut back, 5 bases at V and 3 bases at J, with 17 bases in the middle. This CDR3 has 15 residues. The CDR3 loop is CASRPWRGAKETQYF. CDR3 in DNA: TGCGCCAGCAGACCCTGGAGGGGAGCAAAAGAGACCCAGTACTTC.

This clone has just a few counts. The V gene is TRBV19, the J gene TRBJ2-7, with D perhaps matching TRBD1 (6 bases). Germline V gene sequence: CDR1 LNHDA, CDR2 SQIVND (reference sequence). The CDR3 covers 13 residues. V shed 4 bases and J shed 5 bases, with 12 bases lying between them. CDR3 nucleotides: TGTGCCAGTAGTAGACAGGCCTTCGACGAGCAGTACTTC. Translating it yields CASSRQAFDEQYF.

J is TRBJ2-6 and V is TRBV25-1; perhaps TRBD2 as D (7 bases). This CDR3 spans 18 amino acids. Germline CDR1 and CDR2: MGHDK and SYGVNS. V was cut by 4 bases and J by 0 bases, with 16 bases left in between. The CDR3 sequence: CASSVGGGTISGANVLTF. As DNA, the CDR3 is TGTGCCAGCAGTGTAGGGGGGGGCACCATCTCTGGGGCCAACGTCCTGACTTTC.

The rearrangement joins TRBV9 to TRBJ1-1; D is uncertain. This CDR3 has 13 residues. Per the germline V gene, CDR1 is SGDLS and CDR2 is YYNGEE. The germline V and J ends were trimmed by 4 bases and 3 bases, with 10 bases remaining between them. The CDR3 DNA sequence: TGTGCCAGCAGCCCGTTGACATACACTGAAGCTTTCTTT. Its protein product is CASSPLTYTEAFF.

V and J are TRBV6-5 and TRBJ2-5, with 9 nucleotides matching TRBD2. The V and J ends lost 2 bases and 1 base, in that order; junction bases with no gene match: 2. CDR3 length: 15 amino acids. Germline V gene lookup returns CDR1 MNHEY and CDR2 SVGAGI. The CDR3 reads CASSYLTSGQETQYF. The CDR3 nucleotides read TGTGCCAGCAGTTACCTGACTAGCGGCCAAGAGACCCAGTACTTC.

CDR3 protein: CASRELGGMNTEAFF. The CDR3, as DNA: TGTGCCAGCAGGGAACTCGGGGGGATGAACACTGAAGCTTTCTTT. The chain couples TRBV9 to TRBJ1-1; a possible D gene is TRBD1 (5 bases). This CDR3 contains 15 residues. Between the trimmed V and J ends, which lost 5 bases and 0 bases, there was a span of 14 bases. CDR1 and CDR2 from the germline V gene are SGDLS and YYNGEE.

The chain recombines TRBV5-6 with TRBJ2-1; a possible D gene is TRBD2 (6 bases). The V gene lost 0 bases and the J gene lost 5 bases, with 9 bases spanning the gap. In germline, CDR1 is SGHDT, CDR2 YYEEEE. There are 14 residues in the CDR3. The CDR3 nucleotides read TGTGCCAGCAGCTTGGACCCTAGCGACAATGAGCAGTTCTTC. This encodes CASSLDPSDNEQFF.

This clone was seen a handful of times. This chain connects TRBV10-3 to TRBJ2-3; 9 nucleotides align to TRBD2. The junction had 6 bases not matched to a gene; V was cut back by 0 bases and J by 2 bases. Germline-derived CDR1 and CDR2 are ENHRY and SYGVKD. The CDR3 is made up of 17 amino acids. Written as DNA, the CDR3 is TGTGCCATCAGTGAGTCTTGGATAGCGGGAGTCACAGATACGCAGTATTTT. Its translation: CAISESWIAGVTDTQYF.

This clone has only a few counts. The chain joins TRBV7-9 to TRBJ2-1; TRBD2 is a possible D gene (6 bases). This CDR3 is 14 amino acids long. Trimming took 1 base from V and 6 from J, leaving 10 bases between them. CDR1 SEHNR and CDR2 FQNEAQ come from the germline V gene (reference sequence). CDR3 coding DNA: TGTGCCAGCAGCTTAGGGTTTAGCGGCAATGAGCAGTTCTTC. This codes for CASSLGFSGNEQFF.

The V and J genes are TRBV7-9 and TRBJ2-2; 7 bases are shared with TRBD1. The CDR3 covers 13 residues. Germline V CDR1 and CDR2: SEHNR, FQNEAQ (reference sequence). Trimming cost V 5 bases and J 10 bases; bases outside gene matches: 7. Here the CDR3 reads CASSPRDSEELFF. The DNA for the CDR3 is TGTGCCAGCAGCCCCCGGGACAGCGAGGAGCTGTTTTTT.

This chain joins TRBV7-2 and TRBJ2-3; D not certain. CDR1 is SGHTA, CDR2 FQGNSA, per germline. The CDR3 has 16 amino acids. V was cut by 2 bases and J by 2 bases, with 14 bases left in between. The CDR3 DNA sequence: TGTGCCAGCAGCTTAATTGCGAACTCCTTCACAGATACGCAGTATTTT. Protein product: CASSLIANSFTDTQYF.

This sequence joins TRBV19 and TRBJ2-1; TRBD2 aligns across 7 bases. CDR3 length: 13 residues. With V trimmed by 7 bases and J by 4 bases, 4 bases remained unmatched. Per the germline V gene, CDR1 is LNHDA and CDR2 is SQIVND (reference sequence). The CDR3 DNA reads TGTGCCAGTATAGGGACTAAGTACAATGAGCAGTTCTTC. Translation: CASIGTKYNEQFF.

As to this clone: Other DNA sequences from this sample encode an identical CDR3 as well. The J gene is TRBJ2-1, the V gene TRBV11-2, with 7 bases lining up with TRBD2. The CDR3 runs to 16 residues. V shed 3 bases, J shed 0 bases, and the junction held 5 bases outside the gene matches. Germline V CDR1 and CDR2: SGHAT, FQNNGV. The CDR3 sequence: CASSFLAGSSYNEQFF. CDR3 DNA: TGTGCCAGCAGCTTCTTAGCGGGCAGCTCCTACAATGAGCAGTTCTTC.

The gene calls are TRBV7-6 and TRBJ1-1, with TRBD1 as a possible D gene (5 bases). V lost 2 bases and J 8 bases, leaving 9 bases between the germline ends. CDR3 length: 12 residues. CDR1 and CDR2 (germline): SGHVS, FNYEAQ. The CDR3 protein is CASSLSGHEAFF. The CDR3 nucleotides are TGTGCCAGCAGCTTAAGTGGACACGAAGCTTTCTTT. The full variable domain, with the rest looked up from reference TRBV7-6 and TRBJ1-1, is GAGVSQSPRYKVTKRGQDVALRCDPISGHVSLYWYRQALGQGPEFLTYFNYEAQQDKSGLPNDRFSAERPEGSISTLTIQRTEQRDSAMYRCASSLSGHEAFFGQGTRLTVV.

This clone was found a few times. V gene TRBV21-1 combines with J gene TRBJ2-7; the table's D call, TRBD1, has no DNA check behind it. TRBV21-1 counts as a pseudogene. The CDR3 is made up of 14 amino acids. The CDR3 nucleotides read TGTGCCAGCAGCAAGAGACAATTTCCCCACGAGCAGTACTTC. It is translated as CASSKRQFPHEQYF.

CDR3 amino acids: CASSFADRATGNTIYF. The DNA of the CDR3 is TGTGCCAGCAGCTTCGCCGACAGGGCGACTGGAAACACCATATATTTT. V usage is TRBV7-6 and J usage is TRBJ1-3; 7 bases fit TRBD1. Germline loops: CDR1 SGHVS, CDR2 FNYEAQ. V was clipped by 3 bases and J by 2 bases; unmatched bases: 7. The length of the CDR3 is 16 residues. Filled out from reference TRBV7-6 and TRBJ1-3, the complete variable domain reads GAGVSQSPRYKVTKRGQDVALRCDPISGHVSLYWYRQALGQGPEFLTYFNYEAQQDKSGLPNDRFSAERPEGSISTLTIQRTEQRDSAMYRCASSFADRATGNTIYFGEGSWLTVV.

The chain uses TRBV7-9 and TRBJ2-1, with TRBD1 identical over 12 bases. The CDR3 extends over 14 amino acids. Germline values: CDR1 SEHNR, CDR2 FQNEAQ (reference sequence). J was trimmed by 9 bases and V by 4 bases; bases with no gene match: 4. Here the CDR3 reads CASSWGTGGFEQFF. CDR3 nucleotides: TGTGCCAGCAGCTGGGGGACAGGGGGCTTTGAGCAGTTCTTC.

The chain employs TRBV19 and TRBJ2-7; no firm D call. The CDR3 contains 12 residues. CDR1 and CDR2 (germline): LNHDA, SQIVND (reference sequence). Between the trimmed V and J ends, which lost 2 bases and 3 bases, there was a span of 5 bases. CDR3 nucleotide sequence: TGTGCCAGTAGTATAAACAGCTACGAGCAGTACTTC. Encoded protein: CASSINSYEQYF. The full variable domain, in which reference TRBV19 and TRBJ2-7 provide the parts outside the CDR3, is DGGITQSPKYLFRKEGQNVTLSCEQNLNHDAMYWYRQDPGQGLRLIYYSQIVNDFQKGDIAEGYSVSREKKESFPLTVTSAQKNPTAFYLCASSINSYEQYFGPGTRLTVT.